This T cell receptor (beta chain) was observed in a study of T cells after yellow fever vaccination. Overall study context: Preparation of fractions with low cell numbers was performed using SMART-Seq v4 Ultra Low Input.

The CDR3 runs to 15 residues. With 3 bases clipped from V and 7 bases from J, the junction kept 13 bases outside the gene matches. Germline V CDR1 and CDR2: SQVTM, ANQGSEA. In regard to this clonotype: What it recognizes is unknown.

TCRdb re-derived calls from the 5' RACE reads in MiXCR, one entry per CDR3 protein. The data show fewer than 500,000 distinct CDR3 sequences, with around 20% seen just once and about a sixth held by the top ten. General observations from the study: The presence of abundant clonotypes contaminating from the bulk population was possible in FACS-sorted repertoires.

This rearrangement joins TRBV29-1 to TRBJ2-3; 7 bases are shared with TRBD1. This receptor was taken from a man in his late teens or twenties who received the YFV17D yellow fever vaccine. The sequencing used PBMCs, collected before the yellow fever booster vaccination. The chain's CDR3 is CSVDSERTGGHTQYF. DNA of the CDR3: TGCAGCGTTGATAGTGAGCGGACAGGCGGGCATACGCAGTATTTT.